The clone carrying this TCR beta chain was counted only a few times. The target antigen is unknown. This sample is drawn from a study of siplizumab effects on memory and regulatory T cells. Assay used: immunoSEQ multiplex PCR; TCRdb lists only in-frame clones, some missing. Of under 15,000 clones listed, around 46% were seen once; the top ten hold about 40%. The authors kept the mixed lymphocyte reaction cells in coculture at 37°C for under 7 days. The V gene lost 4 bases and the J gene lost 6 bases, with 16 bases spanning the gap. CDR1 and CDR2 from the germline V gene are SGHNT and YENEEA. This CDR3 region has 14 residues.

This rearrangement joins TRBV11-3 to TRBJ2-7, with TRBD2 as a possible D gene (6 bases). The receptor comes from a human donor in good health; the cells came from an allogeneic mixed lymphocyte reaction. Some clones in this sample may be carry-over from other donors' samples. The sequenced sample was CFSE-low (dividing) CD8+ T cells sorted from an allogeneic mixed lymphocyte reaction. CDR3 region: CASSSSGGELEQYF. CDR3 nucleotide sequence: TGTGCCAGCAGCTCTTCAGGAGGGGAGCTCGAGCAGTACTTC.